This entry lists 18 T cell receptor beta chains sequenced from one sample in a study of shared clonotypes between healthy human individuals. Measured with immunoSEQ multiplex PCR; TCRdb has only the in-frame clones, and not every one. The repertoire holds under 1,100,000 clones, with about 75% as singletons. Sequencing used memory CD4+ T cells sorted from blood. As to subset: CD45RA-negative fraction. These receptors all stem from a man younger than 35 in good health.

The gene calls are TRBV6-4 and TRBJ2-3; 7 bases match TRBD2. This CDR3 spans 16 amino acids. Germline V gene lookup returns CDR1 MRHNA and CDR2 SNTAGT. V was pared by 2 bases and J by 0 bases, with 5 bases of the junction left unmatched. Here the CDR3 reads CASSDPGLTSTDTQYF. CDR3 coding DNA: TGTGCCAGCAGTGACCCGGGACTAACTAGCACAGATACGCAGTATTTT.

The V gene is TRBV25-1, the J gene TRBJ1-2; 9 nucleotides agree with TRBD1. Per the germline V gene, CDR1 is MGHDK and CDR2 is SYGVNS. With 4 bases clipped from V and 2 bases from J, the junction kept 5 bases outside the gene matches. The CDR3 sequence is 15 residues long. The CDR3 DNA reads as TGTGCCAGCAGTGGGGCCGGGACAGGGAACTATGGCTACACCTTC. Amino acid sequence: CASSGAGTGNYGYTF.

The chain recombines TRBV7-9 with TRBJ1-5; D call uncertain. V lost 3 bases and J 14 bases, leaving 8 bases between the germline ends. This CDR3 has 10 residues. CDR1 and CDR2 (germline): SEHNR, FQNEAQ (reference sequence). Written as DNA, the CDR3 is TGTGCCAGCAGCTTTGGGAGTAAGCATTTT. This codes for CASSFGSKHF. Full variable domain (outside the CDR3, taken from reference TRBV7-9 and TRBJ1-5): DTGVSQNPRHKITKRGQNVTFRCDPISEHNRLYWYRQTLGQGPEFLTYFQNEAQLEKSRLLSDRFSAERPKGSFSTLEIQRTEQGDSAMYLCASSFGSKHFGDGTRLSIL.

The chain has TRBV14 and TRBJ2-1; 12 bases are a match to TRBD2. The V segment lost 1 base and the J segment 7 bases; nucleotides outside the gene matches: 14. Germline V gene sequence: CDR1 SGHDN, CDR2 FVKESK. There are 19 residues in the CDR3. The CDR3 spells CASSQVRLAGGPGMNEQFF. The CDR3 bases are TGTGCCAGCAGCCAAGTACGCCTAGCGGGGGGGCCAGGAATGAATGAGCAGTTCTTC.

This rearrangement joins TRBV6-1 to TRBJ2-7; 7 nucleotides match TRBD2. Germline CDR1 and CDR2: MNHNS and SASEGT. V shed 0 bases, J shed 4 bases, and the junction held 6 bases outside the gene matches. CDR3 length equals 15 residues. CDR3 nucleotides: TGTGCCAGCAGTGAAGCGCCTCTAGCGGCGTACGAGCAGTACTTC. It specifies CASSEAPLAAYEQYF.

As for this clone: The sample has other DNA sequences that encode this CDR3 too. The chain couples TRBV11-2 to TRBJ1-5; tentatively, D is TRBD1 (5 bases). The germline CDR1 and CDR2 sequences are SGHAT and FQNNGV. V lost 1 base, J lost 1 base, and 5 bases lay in between. The CDR3 sequence is 14 residues long. As DNA, the CDR3 is TGTGCCAGCAGCTTAGGACAGAGCAATCAGCCCCAGCATTTT. This translates into CASSLGQSNQPQHF. Looking up the rest from reference TRBV11-2 and TRBJ1-5 gives the full variable domain: EAGVAQSPRYKIIEKRQSVAFWCNPISGHATLYWYQQILGQGPKLLIQFQNNGVVDDSQLPKDRFSAERLKGVDSTLKIQPAKLEDSAVYLCASSLGQSNQPQHFGDGTRLSIL.

The rearrangement joins TRBV2 to TRBJ2-7, with D perhaps TRBD2 (6 bases). The CDR3 consists of 13 residues. The V gene lost 5 bases and the J gene lost 6 bases, with 14 bases spanning the gap. Germline V CDR1 and CDR2: SNHLY, FYNNEI. The CDR3 region has the DNA TGTGCCAGCAGTCTCGGGACCGGGGGCGAGCAGTACTTC. Translating gives CASSLGTGGEQYF.

Notes on this clone: This specimen includes other DNA sequences encoding the same CDR3. The genes are TRBV9 and TRBJ2-5; D perhaps matches TRBD1 (6 bases). This CDR3 region has 13 residues. Trimming shortened V by 0 bases and J by 5 bases, and 8 bases separated the two germline ends. Germline CDR1 and CDR2: SGDLS and YYNGEE. DNA for the CDR3: TGTGCCAGCAGCGTAGACAGGGCCGAGACCCAGTACTTC. Protein sequence: CASSVDRAETQYF.

The J gene is TRBJ2-3, the V gene TRBV7-2; 12 bases align to TRBD2. The CDR3 length is 17 residues. CDR1 SGHTA and CDR2 FQGNSA come from the germline V gene. V was clipped by 1 base and J by 10 bases; unmatched bases: 12. The CDR3 loop is CASSLVSGTSGWWSQYF. The CDR3 region has the DNA TGTGCCAGCAGCTTAGTGAGCGGGACTAGCGGGTGGTGGTCGCAGTATTTT.

The table lists this clone with a few counts. The rearrangement joins TRBV10-1 to TRBJ1-4; D uncertain. CDR1 WNHNN and CDR2 SYGVQD come from the germline V gene (reference sequence). This CDR3 has 14 amino acids. Deletions cut 2 bases from V and 11 bases from J, with 15 bases between. CDR3: CASSEVLNPNKLFF. For the CDR3, the DNA is TGCGCCAGCAGTGAGGTACTCAACCCGAATAAACTGTTTTTT.

A few counts support this clone. At one end, the junction sequence differs from germline, possibly due to a read error. The V call is TRBV27, the J call TRBJ2-3, with TRBD2 matching over 9 bases. Germline assignment: CDR1 MNHEY and CDR2 SMNVEV (reference sequence). This CDR3 spans 15 amino acids. DNA for the CDR3: TGTGCCAGCAGCCGTAGCGGGGGCGACACATATACGCAGTATTTT. Protein product: CASSRSGGDTYTQYF.

The chain is built from TRBV4-1 and TRBJ1-5; D is unclear. Germline CDR1 MGHRA, CDR2 YSYEKL. The CDR3 totals 15 residues. Trimming pared 0 bases from V and 0 bases from J, leaving 6 bases between. This CDR3 is CASSQEAVSNQPQHF. CDR3 DNA sequence: TGCGCCAGCAGCCAAGAGGCGGTTAGCAATCAGCCCCAGCATTTT.

The rearrangement uses TRBV9 and TRBJ1-1; 11 nucleotides match TRBD1. The V gene end was trimmed by 3 bases and the J gene end by 7 bases; junction bases not matched to a gene: 8. This CDR3 has 15 residues. Germline assignment: CDR1 SGDLS and CDR2 YYNGEE. The CDR3 loop reads CASSATGQGAVEAFF. CDR3 sequence (DNA): TGTGCCAGCAGCGCCACTGGACAGGGGGCGGTTGAAGCTTTCTTT. The full variable domain, completed using reference TRBV9 and TRBJ1-1, is DSGVTQTPKHLITATGQRVTLRCSPRSGDLSVYWYQQSLDQGLQFLIQYYNGEERAKGNILERFSAQQFPDLHSELNLSSLELGDSALYFCASSATGQGAVEAFFGQGTRLTVV.

V gene TRBV28 combines with J gene TRBJ2-7; a weak D match, TRBD1 (7 bases). The CDR3 is 15 residues long. V lost 2 bases to trimming and J lost 2 bases, with 13 bases between them. Germline CDR1 and CDR2: MDHEN and SYDVKM. CDR3 sequence reads: CASSLPGRGAYEQYF. As DNA, the CDR3 is TGTGCCAGCAGTTTACCGGGCAGGGGGGCCTACGAGCAGTACTTC. The whole variable domain, filled in from reference TRBV28 and TRBJ2-7, reads DVKVTQSSRYLVKRTGEKVFLECVQDMDHENMFWYRQDPGLGLRLIYFSYDVKMKEKGDIPEGYSVSREKKERFSLILESASTNQTSMYLCASSLPGRGAYEQYFGPGTRLTVT.

Concerning this clone itself: The same CDR3 is also encoded by other DNA sequences in this sample. The rearrangement joins TRBV10-3 to TRBJ1-3; the D gene is possibly TRBD1 (5 bases). Germline CDR1 is ENHRY and CDR2 is SYGVKD. The V end lost 6 bases, the J end lost 3 bases, and 9 bases lay between the germline ends. CDR3 length equals 13 residues. The CDR3 DNA reads TGTGCCATCAGAGGGACGGATGGAAACACCATATATTTT. Translating gives CAIRGTDGNTIYF.

A word on this clone: Other DNA sequences in this sample translate to the same CDR3. The rearrangement joins TRBV5-4 to TRBJ1-2; 8 positions match TRBD1. The CDR3 is 14 residues long. The ends lost 4 bases at V and 0 bases at J; junction bases unmatched: 2. CDR1 is SGHNT, CDR2 YYREEE, per germline (reference sequence). Here the CDR3 DNA reads TGTGCCAGCAGCCTACAGGGGGCTAACTATGGCTACACCTTC. Translated: CASSLQGANYGYTF.

The chain has TRBV7-3 and TRBJ2-5; possible D gene TRBD2, 7 bases. This CDR3 is built from 15 residues. CDR1 is SGHTA and CDR2 is FQGTGA in the germline V gene. V was trimmed by 2 bases and J by 2 bases, leaving 12 bases between them. The CDR3 spells CASSLGGAPQETQYF. The CDR3 bases are TGTGCCAGCAGCTTAGGGGGGGCCCCTCAAGAGACCCAGTACTTC. Complete variable domain (other parts from reference TRBV7-3 and TRBJ2-5): GAGVSQTPSNKVTEKGKYVELRCDPISGHTALYWYRQSLGQGPEFLIYFQGTGAADDSGLPNDRFFAVRPEGSVSTLKIQRTERGDSAVYLCASSLGGAPQETQYFGPGTRLLVL.

This chain links TRBV25-1 with TRBJ2-2; 7 bases agree with TRBD2. The V gene end was trimmed by 5 bases and the J gene end by 5 bases; junction bases not matched to a gene: 5. This CDR3 contains 14 residues. Per germline, CDR1 MGHDK and CDR2 SYGVNS. CDR3 region: CASSRDSGTGELFF. In DNA, the CDR3 is TGTGCCAGCAGTCGGGATAGCGGGACCGGGGAGCTGTTTTTT.